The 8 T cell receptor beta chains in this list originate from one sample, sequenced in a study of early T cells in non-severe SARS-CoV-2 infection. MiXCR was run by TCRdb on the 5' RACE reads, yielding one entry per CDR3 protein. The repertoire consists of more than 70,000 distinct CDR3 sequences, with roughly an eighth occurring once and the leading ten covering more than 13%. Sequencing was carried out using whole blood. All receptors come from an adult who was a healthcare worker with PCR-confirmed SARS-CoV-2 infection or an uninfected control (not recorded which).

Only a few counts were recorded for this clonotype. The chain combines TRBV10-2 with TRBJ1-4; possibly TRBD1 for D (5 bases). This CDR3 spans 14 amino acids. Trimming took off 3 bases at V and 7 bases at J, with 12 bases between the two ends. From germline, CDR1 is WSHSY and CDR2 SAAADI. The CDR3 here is CASSDKRGLEKLFF. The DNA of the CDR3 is TGCGCCAGCAGTGATAAGAGGGGTCTTGAAAAACTGTTTTTT.

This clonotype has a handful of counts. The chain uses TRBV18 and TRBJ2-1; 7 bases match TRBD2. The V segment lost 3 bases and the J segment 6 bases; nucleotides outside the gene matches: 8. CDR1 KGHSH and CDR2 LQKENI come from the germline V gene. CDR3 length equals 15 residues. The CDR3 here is CASSPSGTPGNEQFF. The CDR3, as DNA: TGTGCCAGCTCACCGAGCGGGACGCCCGGCAATGAGCAGTTCTTC. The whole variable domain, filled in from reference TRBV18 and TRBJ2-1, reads NAGVMQNPRHLVRRRGQEARLRCSPMKGHSHVYWYRQLPEEGLKFMVYLQKENIIDESGMPKERFSAEFPKEGPSILRIQQVVRGDSAAYFCASSPSGTPGNEQFFGPGTRLTVL.

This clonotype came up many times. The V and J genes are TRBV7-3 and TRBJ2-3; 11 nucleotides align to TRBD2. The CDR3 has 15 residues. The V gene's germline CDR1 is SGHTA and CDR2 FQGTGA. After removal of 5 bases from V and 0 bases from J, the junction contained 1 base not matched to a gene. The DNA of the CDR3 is TGTGCCAGCAGCCTAGCGGGGGGAAGCACAGATACGCAGTATTTT. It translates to CASSLAGGSTDTQYF.

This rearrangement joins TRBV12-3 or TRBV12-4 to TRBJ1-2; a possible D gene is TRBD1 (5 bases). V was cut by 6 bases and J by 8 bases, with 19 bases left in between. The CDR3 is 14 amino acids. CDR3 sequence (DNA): TGTGCCAGCAGCCCCCACAGTCCCGGGGGAGGCTACACCTTC. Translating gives CASSPHSPGGGYTF.

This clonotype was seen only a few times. This CDR3 is CSVDADSGNTIYF. The CDR3 DNA reads TGCAGCGTTGATGCAGATAGTGGAAACACCATATATTTT. The chain has TRBV29-1 and TRBJ1-3; no reliable D call. This CDR3 contains 13 residues. Germline V gives CDR1 SQVTM, CDR2 ANQGSEA. Trimming pared 3 bases from V and 3 bases from J, leaving 9 bases between. Using reference TRBV29-1 and TRBJ1-3 for the parts outside the CDR3, the full variable domain is SAVISQKPSRDICQRGTSLTIQCQVDSQVTMMFWYRQQPGQSLTLIATANQGSEATYESGFVIDKFPISRPNLTFSTLTVSNMSPEDSSIYLCSVDADSGNTIYFGEGSWLTVV.

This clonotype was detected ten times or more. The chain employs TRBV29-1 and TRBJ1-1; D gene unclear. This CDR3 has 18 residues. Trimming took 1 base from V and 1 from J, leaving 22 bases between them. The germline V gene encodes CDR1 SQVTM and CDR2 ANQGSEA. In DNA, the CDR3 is TGCAGCGTTGAAGGGGTCAGCTCGGCAACGAACGCGAACACTGAAGCTTTCTTT. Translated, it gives CSVEGVSSATNANTEAFF.

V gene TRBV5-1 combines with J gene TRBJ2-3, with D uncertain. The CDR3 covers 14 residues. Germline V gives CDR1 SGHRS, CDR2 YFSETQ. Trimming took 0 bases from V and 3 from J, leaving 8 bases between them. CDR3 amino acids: CASSLAAETDTQYF. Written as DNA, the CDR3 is TGCGCCAGCAGCTTGGCGGCAGAGACAGATACGCAGTATTTT.

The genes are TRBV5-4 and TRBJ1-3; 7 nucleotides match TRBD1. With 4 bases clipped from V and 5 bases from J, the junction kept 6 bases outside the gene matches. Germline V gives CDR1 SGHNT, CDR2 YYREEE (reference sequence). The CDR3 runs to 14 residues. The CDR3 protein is CASSTDRERNTIYF. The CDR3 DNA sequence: TGTGCCAGCAGCACCGACAGGGAGCGAAACACCATATATTTT. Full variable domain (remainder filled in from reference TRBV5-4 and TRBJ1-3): ETGVTQSPTHLIKTRGQQVTLRCSSQSGHNTVSWYQQALGQGPQFIFQYYREEENGRGNFPPRFSGLQFPNYSSELNVNALELDDSALYLCASSTDRERNTIYFGEGSWLTVV.